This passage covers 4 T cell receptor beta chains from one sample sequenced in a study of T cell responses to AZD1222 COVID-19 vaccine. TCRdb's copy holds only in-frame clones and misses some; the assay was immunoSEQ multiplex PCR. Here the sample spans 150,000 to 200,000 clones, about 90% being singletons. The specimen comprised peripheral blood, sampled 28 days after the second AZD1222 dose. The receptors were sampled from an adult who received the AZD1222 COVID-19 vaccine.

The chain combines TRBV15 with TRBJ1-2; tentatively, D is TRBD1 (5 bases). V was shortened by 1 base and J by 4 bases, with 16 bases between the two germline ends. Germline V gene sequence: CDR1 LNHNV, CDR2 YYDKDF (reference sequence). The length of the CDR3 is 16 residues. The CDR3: CATSRGGNSGVYGYTF. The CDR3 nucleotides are TGTGCCACCAGCAGAGGGGGCAACTCGGGGGTCTATGGCTACACCTTC.

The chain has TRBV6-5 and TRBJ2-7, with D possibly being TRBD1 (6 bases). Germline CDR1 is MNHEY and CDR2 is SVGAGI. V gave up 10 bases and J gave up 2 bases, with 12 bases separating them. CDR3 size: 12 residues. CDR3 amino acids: CAILGQTYEQYF. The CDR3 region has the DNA TGTGCCATCCTCGGACAGACCTACGAGCAGTACTTC.

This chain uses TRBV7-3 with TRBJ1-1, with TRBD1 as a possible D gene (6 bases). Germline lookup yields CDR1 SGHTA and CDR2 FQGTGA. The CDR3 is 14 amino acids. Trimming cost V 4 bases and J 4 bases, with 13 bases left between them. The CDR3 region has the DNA TGTGCCAGCAGCTCCACCCCAGGGGCCACTGAAGCTTTCTTT. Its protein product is CASSSTPGATEAFF. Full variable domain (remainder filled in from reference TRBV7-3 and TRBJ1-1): GAGVSQTPSNKVTEKGKYVELRCDPISGHTALYWYRQSLGQGPEFLIYFQGTGAADDSGLPNDRFFAVRPEGSVSTLKIQRTERGDSAVYLCASSSTPGATEAFFGQGTRLTVV.

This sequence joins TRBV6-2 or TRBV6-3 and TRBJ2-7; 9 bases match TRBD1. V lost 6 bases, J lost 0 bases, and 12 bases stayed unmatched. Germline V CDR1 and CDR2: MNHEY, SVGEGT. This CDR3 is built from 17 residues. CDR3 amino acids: CASSRGMGQGSSYEQYF. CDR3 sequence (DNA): TGTGCCAGCAGCCGGGGAATGGGACAGGGAAGCTCCTACGAGCAGTACTTC.